This TCR beta chain is from a study of blood T cell repertoires in COVID-19. Germline CDR1 and CDR2: MNHEY and SVGAGI. V lost 6 bases and J lost 0, with 15 bases in between. The CDR3 has 15 residues. Measured with immunoSEQ multiplex PCR; TCRdb has only the in-frame clones, and not every one. The sample records around 70,000 clones, approximately 84% being singletons. Sequenced sample: peripheral blood. This TCR was recovered from a man aged 45-65 years with COVID-19, enrolled during active disease. The rearrangement links TRBV6-5 to TRBJ2-7, with D possibly being TRBD1 (6 bases). The CDR3 region is CASSPRGVASYEQYF. The CDR3 DNA reads as TGTGCCAGCAGCCCCAGGGGAGTAGCCTCCTACGAGCAGTACTTC.